The 27 T cell receptor beta chains given below trace back to one sample, sequenced in a study of control samples from healthy donors and cancer patients. Some clones are missing from TCRdb's copy, which holds only in-frame ones; the method was immunoSEQ multiplex PCR. Of about 95,000 clones listed, approximately 89% are singletons. Material: blood. Receptor source: a woman aged 25 to 39 in good health.

The chain links TRBV4-1 to TRBJ1-5; 7 nucleotides align to TRBD1. Germline CDR1 reads MGHRA; CDR2 reads YSYEKL. This CDR3 comprises 15 residues. Losses at the gene ends were 0 bases for V and 7 bases for J; bases not matched to a gene: 6. CDR3 residues: CASSQEGQPRQPQHF. The CDR3 DNA follows: TGCGCCAGCAGCCAAGAGGGACAGCCCAGACAGCCCCAGCATTTT.

The CDR3 nucleotides are TGTGCCAGCAGGTATGGCGGGACCTACGAGCAGTACTTC. Residues: CASRYGGTYEQYF. The chain uses TRBV6-9 and TRBJ2-7; D possibly corresponds to TRBD2 (6 bases). This CDR3 is built from 13 residues. V gave up 6 bases and J gave up 2 bases, with 11 bases separating them. Germline CDR1 is MNHGY and CDR2 is SVAAGI.

V and J are TRBV4-1 and TRBJ1-2; a weak D match, TRBD1 (5 bases). Looked up from germline, CDR1 is MGHRA and CDR2 is YSYEKL. Trimming took off 3 bases at V and 4 bases at J, with 15 bases between the two ends. CDR3 length: 15 amino acids. CDR3 sequence (DNA): TGCGCCAGCAGCCACTTTACGGGACGGCTCTATGGCTACACCTTC. Its translation: CASSHFTGRLYGYTF.

This chain links TRBV28 with TRBJ1-3, with D unclear. Germline CDR1 and CDR2: MDHEN and SYDVKM. Trimming removed 2 bases from V and 8 bases from J, with 4 bases in between. This CDR3 has 11 residues. DNA of the CDR3: TGTGCCAGCAGTTTAAGACACACCATATATTTT. Translation gives CASSLRHTIYF.

The chain combines TRBV5-1 with TRBJ2-1; TRBD2 matches at 14 bases. The CDR3 spans 15 residues. Germline V gene sequence: CDR1 SGHRS, CDR2 YFSETQ. Trimming cost V 4 bases and J 9 bases; bases outside gene matches: 6. The CDR3: CASSVTSGRDSEQFF. CDR3 nucleotide sequence: TGCGCCAGCAGCGTGACTAGCGGGAGGGATAGTGAGCAGTTCTTC.

The rearrangement links TRBV12-5 to TRBJ2-7; perhaps TRBD2 as D (6 bases). This CDR3 region has 16 residues. Trimming pared 3 bases from V and 3 bases from J, leaving 18 bases between. The V gene's germline CDR1 is LGHNT and CDR2 FRNRAP. CDR3 protein: CASGFLRGDRIYEQYF. In nucleotides, the CDR3 is TGTGCTAGTGGTTTTCTGCGGGGTGATCGAATCTACGAGCAGTACTTC.

The chain couples TRBV5-6 to TRBJ2-2; D unclear. The V end lost 3 bases, the J end lost 3 bases, and 9 bases lay between the germline ends. This CDR3 region has 14 residues. Germline V gene sequence: CDR1 SGHDT, CDR2 YYEEEE. CDR3 in DNA: TGTGCCAGCAGCTCTGTGGGGTACACCGGGGAGCTGTTTTTT. The encoded protein is CASSSVGYTGELFF.

The V gene is TRBV5-6, the J gene TRBJ1-5; D gene ambiguous. This CDR3 spans 12 amino acids. Trimming removed 2 bases at V and 5 bases at J, with 5 bases between. Germline CDR1 and CDR2: SGHDT and YYEEEE. CDR3 nucleotides: TGTGCCAGCAGCTTCCAAGATCAGCCCCAGCATTTT. It encodes CASSFQDQPQHF.

The chain links TRBV5-1 to TRBJ1-3, with 9 bases fitting TRBD1. Germline V lookup: CDR1 SGHRS, CDR2 YFSETQ. Trimming cost V 4 bases and J 4 bases; bases outside gene matches: 6. The length of the CDR3 is 15 residues. CDR3 coding DNA: TGCGCCAGCAGCCCGCGGACAGGGGCAGGAAACACCATATATTTT. It translates to CASSPRTGAGNTIYF.

The chain joins TRBV14 to TRBJ2-7; the D is unclear. CDR1 is SGHDN, CDR2 FVKESK, per germline. This CDR3 has 15 amino acids. V lost 1 base and J lost 3, with 13 bases in between. CDR3 residues: CASSQGSPWIYEQYF. DNA of the CDR3: TGTGCCAGCAGCCAAGGGTCTCCCTGGATCTACGAGCAGTACTTC.

The rearrangement links TRBV6-5 to TRBJ1-4, with a weak D call TRBD1 (5 bases). The germline CDR1 and CDR2 sequences are MNHEY and SVGAGI. Trimming stripped 2 bases from V and 5 bases from J, with 12 bases between. The CDR3 covers 15 residues. CDR3 DNA sequence: TGTGCCAGCAGTTACCGGGACCTAGGCAATGAAAAACTGTTTTTT. Residues: CASSYRDLGNEKLFF.

This chain links TRBV2 with TRBJ2-3; D is uncertain. V lost 6 bases and J lost 0, with 10 bases in between. The CDR3 runs 14 residues. Germline V lookup: CDR1 SNHLY, CDR2 FYNNEI. CDR3: CASRGLVSTDTQYF. The CDR3 bases are TGTGCCAGCAGGGGCTTAGTTAGCACAGATACGCAGTATTTT.

The V gene is TRBV9, the J gene TRBJ1-2; TRBD1 might be the D (5 bases). The V gene's germline CDR1 is SGDLS and CDR2 YYNGEE. The ends were cut back, 1 base at V and 8 bases at J, with 15 bases in the middle. The CDR3 is 14 amino acids. CDR3 sequence (DNA): TGTGCCAGCAGCGTAACTCCGGGCCAGGGAGGCTACACCTTC. Translation gives CASSVTPGQGGYTF.

The genes are TRBV12-3 or TRBV12-4 and TRBJ2-7; D not resolved. CDR3 length: 11 amino acids. V lost 5 bases and J lost 7, with 9 bases in between. The DNA for the CDR3 is TGTGCCAGCAGTGTGTCTCGTGAGCAGTACTTC. Encoded protein: CASSVSREQYF.

The chain carries TRBV11-1 and TRBJ1-6, with D tentatively TRBD1 (5 bases). Deletions cut 1 base from V and 7 bases from J, with 11 bases between. The CDR3 runs to 15 residues. Germline loops: CDR1 SGHAT, CDR2 FQDESV (reference sequence). The CDR3 coding sequence is TGTGCCAGCAGCTTAGGGGCAGGGATGAATTCACCCCTCCACTTT. Translation: CASSLGAGMNSPLHF.

The chain has TRBV24-1 and TRBJ1-5; D unclear. Per the germline V gene, CDR1 is KGHDR and CDR2 is SFDVKD. Trimming removed 4 bases at V and 5 bases at J, with 8 bases between. The CDR3 is 13 amino acids. The CDR3, as DNA: TGTGCCACCAGTGAGGGAAGTTATCAGCCCCAGCATTTT. Translation: CATSEGSYQPQHF.

The gene calls are TRBV3-1 (or the pseudogene TRBV3-2) and TRBJ2-7; 8 bases match TRBD2. In germline, CDR1 is LGHDT, CDR2 YNNKEL (reference sequence). The trim removed 3 bases at V and 4 bases at J, leaving 17 bases unmatched. This CDR3 contains 18 residues. CDR3 region: CASSHSPGGGLYRYEQYF. CDR3 in DNA: TGTGCCAGCAGCCACTCCCCGGGCGGGGGGCTTTACCGATACGAGCAGTACTTC.

This chain joins TRBV5-1 and TRBJ2-1; 10 bases map to TRBD1. This CDR3 spans 16 amino acids. The trim removed 4 bases at V and 6 bases at J, leaving 10 bases unmatched. Germline V lookup: CDR1 SGHRS, CDR2 YFSETQ. CDR3 region: CASSGGQGTPSNEQFF. CDR3 nucleotide sequence: TGCGCCAGCAGCGGGGGACAGGGGACCCCATCCAATGAGCAGTTCTTC.

This rearrangement joins TRBV18 to TRBJ1-1, with D perhaps TRBD1 (6 bases). The length of the CDR3 is 14 residues. Germline-derived CDR1 and CDR2 are KGHSH and LQKENI. V lost 3 bases and J lost 4, with 12 bases in between. The CDR3 is CASSPGGRFTEAFF. The CDR3 DNA reads as TGTGCCAGCTCACCCGGGGGGCGATTCACTGAAGCTTTCTTT.

The chain recombines TRBV18 with TRBJ1-1; 7 nucleotides line up with TRBD1. CDR1 is KGHSH and CDR2 is LQKENI in the germline V gene. The ends lost 1 base at V and 10 bases at J; junction bases unmatched: 6. There are 13 residues in the CDR3. This chain's CDR3 is CASSPRDSALAFF. CDR3 in DNA: TGTGCCAGCTCACCACGGGACAGCGCCCTAGCTTTCTTT.

The chain combines TRBV15 with TRBJ1-5; D is unclear. Germline-derived CDR1 and CDR2 are LNHNV and YYDKDF (reference sequence). The V gene lost 0 bases and the J gene lost 5 bases, with 2 bases spanning the gap. CDR3 length equals 12 residues. DNA for the CDR3: TGTGCCACCAGCAGAGATGATCAGCCCCAGCATTTT. Protein sequence: CATSRDDQPQHF.

This chain connects TRBV7-2 to TRBJ1-4; D remains unclear. V was pared by 1 base and J by 1 base, with 7 bases between. The germline CDR1 and CDR2 sequences are SGHTA and FQGNSA. The CDR3 is made up of 15 amino acids. The CDR3 reads CASSLGLGTNEKLFF. CDR3 DNA sequence: TGTGCCAGCAGCTTAGGGCTGGGAACTAATGAAAAACTGTTTTTT.

This clone was found once. This rearrangement joins TRBV11-2 to TRBJ2-1; D perhaps matches TRBD2 (6 bases). The CDR3 totals 13 residues. The V gene lost 6 bases and the J gene lost 7 bases, with 13 bases spanning the gap. The germline gives CDR1 SGHAT, CDR2 FQNNGV. The CDR3 nucleotides read TGTGCCAGCAGATCAGGACTATTGAATGAGCAGTTCTTC. Encoded protein: CASRSGLLNEQFF.

This rearrangement joins TRBV27 to TRBJ1-4; no reliable D call. With 4 bases removed from V and 0 bases from J, the gap between germline ends came to 6 bases. Germline V gives CDR1 MNHEY, CDR2 SMNVEV (reference sequence). The CDR3 loop spans 14 amino acids. CDR3 amino acids: CASSWGATNEKLFF. CDR3 coding DNA: TGTGCCAGCAGTTGGGGTGCAACTAATGAAAAACTGTTTTTT.

V is TRBV6-5 and J is TRBJ2-7, with D hard to call. Germline V lookup: CDR1 MNHEY, CDR2 SVGAGI. The CDR3 totals 12 residues. V was shortened by 10 bases and J by 7 bases, with 17 bases between the two germline ends. As DNA, the CDR3 is TGTGCCACCCAGACCCCCGCGCGGGAGCAGTACTTC. This sequence encodes CATQTPAREQYF.

The rearrangement uses TRBV3-1 (or the pseudogene TRBV3-2) and TRBJ1-2; D might be TRBD1 (6 bases). The CDR3 runs to 14 residues. V gave up 7 bases and J gave up 6 bases, with 18 bases separating them. The germline CDR1 and CDR2 sequences are LGHDT and YNNKEL (reference sequence). The CDR3 DNA reads TGTGCCAGCAACAGGGCAGGGTATCAGGATGGCTACACCTTC. Its protein product is CASNRAGYQDGYTF.

J is TRBJ1-5 and V is TRBV12-2; the table's D call TRBD1 went unverified against the DNA. TRBV12-2 is a listed pseudogene. The CDR3 is 19 residues long. The CDR3 bases are TGTGCAAGTCGCCTACAGGATCCCCGGGACAACTTTAGCAATCAGCCCCAGCATTTT. Translated: CASRLQDPRDNFSNQPQHF.